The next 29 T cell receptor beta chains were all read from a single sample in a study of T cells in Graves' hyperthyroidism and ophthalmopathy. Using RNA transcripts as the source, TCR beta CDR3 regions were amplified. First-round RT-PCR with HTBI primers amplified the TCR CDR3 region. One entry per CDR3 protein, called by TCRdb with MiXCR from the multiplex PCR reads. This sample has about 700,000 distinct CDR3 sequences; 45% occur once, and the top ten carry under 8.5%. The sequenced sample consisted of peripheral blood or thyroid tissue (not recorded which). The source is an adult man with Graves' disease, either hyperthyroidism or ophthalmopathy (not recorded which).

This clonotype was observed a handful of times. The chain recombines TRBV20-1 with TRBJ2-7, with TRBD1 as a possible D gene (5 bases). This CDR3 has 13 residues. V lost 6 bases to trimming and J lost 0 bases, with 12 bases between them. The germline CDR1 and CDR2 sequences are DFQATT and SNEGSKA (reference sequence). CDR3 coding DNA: TGCAGTGCAGGCAGGGCAGTCTCCTACGAGCAGTACTTC. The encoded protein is CSAGRAVSYEQYF.

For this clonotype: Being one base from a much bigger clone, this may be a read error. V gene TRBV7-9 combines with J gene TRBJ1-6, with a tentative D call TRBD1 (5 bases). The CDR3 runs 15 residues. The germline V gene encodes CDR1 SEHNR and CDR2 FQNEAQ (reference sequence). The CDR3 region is CAISLVAGTNSPLHF. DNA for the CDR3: TGTGCCATCAGCTTAGTAGCCGGGACTAATTCACCCCTCCACTTT. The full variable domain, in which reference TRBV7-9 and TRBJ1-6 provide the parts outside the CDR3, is DTGVSQNPRHKITKRGQNVTFRCDPISEHNRLYWYRQTLGQGPEFLTYFQNEAQLEKSRLLSDRFSAERPKGSFSTLEIQRTEQGDSAMYLCAISLVAGTNSPLHFGNGTRLTVT.

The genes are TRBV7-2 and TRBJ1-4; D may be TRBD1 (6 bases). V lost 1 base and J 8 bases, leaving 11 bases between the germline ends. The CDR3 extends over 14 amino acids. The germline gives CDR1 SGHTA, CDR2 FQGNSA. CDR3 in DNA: TGTGCCAGCAGCTTAGGGGGGGCACAGGAAAAACTGTTTTTT. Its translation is CASSLGGAQEKLFF.

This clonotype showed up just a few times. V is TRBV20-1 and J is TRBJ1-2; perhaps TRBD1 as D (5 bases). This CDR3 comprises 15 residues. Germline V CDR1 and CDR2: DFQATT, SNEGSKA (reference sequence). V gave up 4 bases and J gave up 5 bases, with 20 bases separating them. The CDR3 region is CSATQHQGVGYGYTF. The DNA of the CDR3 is TGCAGTGCTACTCAACACCAGGGAGTGGGTTATGGCTACACCTTC.

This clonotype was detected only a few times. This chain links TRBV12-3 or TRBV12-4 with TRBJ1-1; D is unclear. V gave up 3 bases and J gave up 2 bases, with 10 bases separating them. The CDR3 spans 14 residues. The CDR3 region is CASSFFSVNTEAFF. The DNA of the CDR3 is TGTGCCAGCAGTTTTTTCTCAGTCAACACTGAAGCTTTCTTT.

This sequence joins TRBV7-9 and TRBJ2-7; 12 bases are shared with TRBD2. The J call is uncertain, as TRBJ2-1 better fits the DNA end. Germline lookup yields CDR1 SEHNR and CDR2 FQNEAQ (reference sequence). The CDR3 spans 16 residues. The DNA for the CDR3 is TGTGCCAGCAGCCTGACTAGCGGGGGAATATACAATGAGCAGTTCTTC. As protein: CASSLTSGGIYNEQFF.

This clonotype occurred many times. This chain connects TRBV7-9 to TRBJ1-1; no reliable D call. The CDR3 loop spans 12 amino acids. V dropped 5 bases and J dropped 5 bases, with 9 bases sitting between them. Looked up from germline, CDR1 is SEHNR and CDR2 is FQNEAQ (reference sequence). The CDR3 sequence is CASSTSRTEAFF. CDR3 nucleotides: TGTGCCAGCAGCACCTCCCGGACTGAAGCTTTCTTT.

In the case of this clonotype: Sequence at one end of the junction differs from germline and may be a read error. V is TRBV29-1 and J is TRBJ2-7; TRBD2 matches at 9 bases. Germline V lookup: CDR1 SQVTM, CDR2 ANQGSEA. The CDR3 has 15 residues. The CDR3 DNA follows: TGCAGCGTTGAATCGGAGCGGGAGGACACCCACGAGCGGTACTTC. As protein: CSVESEREDTHERYF.

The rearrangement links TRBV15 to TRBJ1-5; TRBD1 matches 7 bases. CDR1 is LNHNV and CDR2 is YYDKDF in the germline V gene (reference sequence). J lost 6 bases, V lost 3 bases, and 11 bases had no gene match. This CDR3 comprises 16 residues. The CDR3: CATSSAQGSVGQPQHF. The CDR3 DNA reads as TGTGCCACCAGCAGCGCACAGGGGTCGGTAGGTCAGCCCCAGCATTTT.

The CDR3 region has the DNA TGTGCCAGCAGTTACTCCGGGACAGGGGCCCACCACGAGCAGTACTTC. It yields the protein CASSYSGTGAHHEQYF. The V call is TRBV6-5, the J call TRBJ2-7; the match to TRBD1 covers 10 bases. Germline loops: CDR1 MNHEY, CDR2 SVGAGI. The CDR3 spans 16 residues. With V trimmed by 0 bases and J by 5 bases, 7 bases remained unmatched.

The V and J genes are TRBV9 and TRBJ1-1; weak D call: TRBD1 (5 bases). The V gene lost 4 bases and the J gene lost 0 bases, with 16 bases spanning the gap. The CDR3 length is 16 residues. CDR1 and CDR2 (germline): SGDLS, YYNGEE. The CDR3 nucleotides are TGTGCCAGCAGCCCCCGCGGGGCAGACATGAACACTGAAGCTTTCTTT. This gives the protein CASSPRGADMNTEAFF. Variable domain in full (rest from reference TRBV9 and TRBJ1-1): DSGVTQTPKHLITATGQRVTLRCSPRSGDLSVYWYQQSLDQGLQFLIQYYNGEERAKGNILERFSAQQFPDLHSELNLSSLELGDSALYFCASSPRGADMNTEAFFGQGTRLTVV.

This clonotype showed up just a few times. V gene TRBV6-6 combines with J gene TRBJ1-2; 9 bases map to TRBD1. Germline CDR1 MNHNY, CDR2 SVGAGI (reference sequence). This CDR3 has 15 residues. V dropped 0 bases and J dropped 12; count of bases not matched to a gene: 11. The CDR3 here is CASSYSPGQGDLHTF. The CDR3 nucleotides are TGTGCCAGCAGTTACTCCCCGGGACAGGGAGATCTGCACACCTTC.

The CDR3 DNA sequence: TGTGCCAGCAGCCCTTCCGCCCGGGAGGCTAACTATGGCTACACCTTC. It yields the protein CASSPSAREANYGYTF. The V call is TRBV9, the J call TRBJ1-2; D remains ambiguous. The CDR3 is made up of 16 amino acids. V was shortened by 4 bases and J by 0 bases, with 16 bases between the two germline ends. Germline V gene data show CDR1 as SGDLS and CDR2 as YYNGEE.

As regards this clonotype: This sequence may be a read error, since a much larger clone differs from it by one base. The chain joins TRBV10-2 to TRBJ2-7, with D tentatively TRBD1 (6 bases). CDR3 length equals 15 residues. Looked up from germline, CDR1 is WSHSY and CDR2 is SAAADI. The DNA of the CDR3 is TGCGCCAGCAGTGATCGTTGGGACAACTCCTACGAGCAGTGCTTC. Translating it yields CASSDRWDNSYEQCF.

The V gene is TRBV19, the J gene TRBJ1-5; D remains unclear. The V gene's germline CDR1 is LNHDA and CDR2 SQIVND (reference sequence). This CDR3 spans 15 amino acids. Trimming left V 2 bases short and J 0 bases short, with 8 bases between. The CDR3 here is CASSISGVSNQPQHF. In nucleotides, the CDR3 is TGTGCCAGTAGTATATCCGGGGTTAGCAATCAGCCCCAGCATTTT.

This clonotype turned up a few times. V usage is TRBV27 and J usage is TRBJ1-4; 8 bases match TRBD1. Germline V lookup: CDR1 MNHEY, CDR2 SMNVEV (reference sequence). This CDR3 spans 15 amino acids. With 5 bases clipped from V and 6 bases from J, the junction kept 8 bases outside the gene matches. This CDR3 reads CASSQNQGADEKLFF. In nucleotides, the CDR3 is TGTGCCAGCAGTCAAAACCAGGGGGCGGATGAAAAACTGTTTTTT.

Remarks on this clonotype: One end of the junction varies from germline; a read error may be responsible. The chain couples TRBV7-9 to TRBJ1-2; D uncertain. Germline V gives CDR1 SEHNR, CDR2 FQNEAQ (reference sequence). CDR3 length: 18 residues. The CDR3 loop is CSSSLELAFSATGYGYTF. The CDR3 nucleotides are TGTTCCAGCAGCTTAGAACTGGCATTCTCAGCTACGGGCTATGGCTACACCTTC. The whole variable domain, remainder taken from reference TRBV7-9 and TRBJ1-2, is DTGVSQNPRHKITKRGQNVTFRCDPISEHNRLYWYRQTLGQGPEFLTYFQNEAQLEKSRLLSDRFSAERPKGSFSTLEIQRTEQGDSAMYLCSSSLELAFSATGYGYTFGSGTRLTVV.

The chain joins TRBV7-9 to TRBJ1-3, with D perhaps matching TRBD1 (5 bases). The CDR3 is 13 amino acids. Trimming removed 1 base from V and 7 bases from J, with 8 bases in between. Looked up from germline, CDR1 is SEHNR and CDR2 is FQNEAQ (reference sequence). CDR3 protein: CASSLVPGNTIYF. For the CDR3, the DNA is TGTGCCAGCAGCTTAGTCCCAGGGAACACCATATATTTT.

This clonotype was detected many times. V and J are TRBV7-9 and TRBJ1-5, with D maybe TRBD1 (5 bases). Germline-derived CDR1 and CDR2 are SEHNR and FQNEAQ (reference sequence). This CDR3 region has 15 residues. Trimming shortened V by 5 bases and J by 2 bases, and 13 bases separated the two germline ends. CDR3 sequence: CASSPDGGGNQPQHF. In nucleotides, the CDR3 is TGTGCCAGCAGCCCAGACGGAGGGGGCAATCAGCCCCAGCATTTT.

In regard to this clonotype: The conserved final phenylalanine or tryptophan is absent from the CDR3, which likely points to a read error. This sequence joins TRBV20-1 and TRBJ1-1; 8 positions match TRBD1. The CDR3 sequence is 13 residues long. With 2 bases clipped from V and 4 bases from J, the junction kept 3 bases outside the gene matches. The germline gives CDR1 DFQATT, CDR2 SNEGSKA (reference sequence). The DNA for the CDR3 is TGCAGTGCTAGATCGGACAGGGCCACTGAAGCTTTCTCT. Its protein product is CSARSDRATEAFS.

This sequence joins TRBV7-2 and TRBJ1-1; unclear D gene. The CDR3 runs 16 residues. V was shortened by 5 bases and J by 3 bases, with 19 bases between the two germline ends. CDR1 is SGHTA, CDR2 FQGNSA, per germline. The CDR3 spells CASSQDPGIRHTEAFF. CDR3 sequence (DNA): TGTGCCAGCAGCCAAGATCCGGGGATTCGGCACACTGAAGCTTTCTTT.

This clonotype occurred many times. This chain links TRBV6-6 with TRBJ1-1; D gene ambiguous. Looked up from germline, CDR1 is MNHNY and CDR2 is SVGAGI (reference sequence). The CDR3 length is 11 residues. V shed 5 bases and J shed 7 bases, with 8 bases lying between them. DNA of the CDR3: TGTGCCAGCAGTGACGACGTTGAAGCTTTCTTT. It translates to CASSDDVEAFF.

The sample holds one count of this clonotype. CDR3 bases: TGTGCCACCAGCAGAGATCGGCCCACGGGGTCTCGTGGCTACACCTTC. This sequence encodes CATSRDRPTGSRGYTF. J is TRBJ1-2 and V is TRBV15; D is undetermined. CDR3 size: 16 residues. Germline V gene lookup returns CDR1 LNHNV and CDR2 YYDKDF (reference sequence). Between the trimmed V and J ends, which lost 0 bases and 7 bases, there was a span of 18 bases.

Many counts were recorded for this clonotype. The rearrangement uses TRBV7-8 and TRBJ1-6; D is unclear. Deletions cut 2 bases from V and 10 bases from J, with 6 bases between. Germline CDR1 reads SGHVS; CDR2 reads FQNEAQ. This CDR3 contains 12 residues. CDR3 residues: CASSLSGSPLHF. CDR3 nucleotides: TGTGCCAGCAGCTTAAGTGGGTCACCCCTCCACTTT.

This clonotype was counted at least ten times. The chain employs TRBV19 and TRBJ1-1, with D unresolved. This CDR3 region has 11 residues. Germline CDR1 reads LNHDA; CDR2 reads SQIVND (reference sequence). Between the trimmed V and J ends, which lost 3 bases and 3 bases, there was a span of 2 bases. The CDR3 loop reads CASSIDTEAFF. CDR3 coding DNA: TGTGCCAGTAGTATCGACACTGAAGCTTTCTTT.

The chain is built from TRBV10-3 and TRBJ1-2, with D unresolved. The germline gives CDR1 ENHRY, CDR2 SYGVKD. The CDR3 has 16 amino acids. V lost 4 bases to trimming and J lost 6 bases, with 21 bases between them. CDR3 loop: CAISAAGSLLGDGYTF. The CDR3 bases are TGTGCCATCAGTGCGGCAGGATCCCTATTGGGAGATGGCTACACCTTC.

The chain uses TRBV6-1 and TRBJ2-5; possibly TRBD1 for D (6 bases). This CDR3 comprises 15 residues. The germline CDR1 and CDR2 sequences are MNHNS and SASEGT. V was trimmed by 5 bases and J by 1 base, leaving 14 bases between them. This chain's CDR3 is CASSYPLGGQETQYF. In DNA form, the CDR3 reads TGTGCCAGCAGTTACCCTTTAGGGGGCCAAGAGACCCAGTACTTC.

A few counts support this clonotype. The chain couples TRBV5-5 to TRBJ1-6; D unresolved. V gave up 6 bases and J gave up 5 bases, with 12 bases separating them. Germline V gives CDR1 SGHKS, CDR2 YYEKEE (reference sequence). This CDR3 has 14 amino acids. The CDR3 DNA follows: TGTGCCAGCAACGGGATATGGAATAATTCACCCCTCCACTTT. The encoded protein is CASNGIWNNSPLHF. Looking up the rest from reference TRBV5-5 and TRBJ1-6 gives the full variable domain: DAGVTQSPTHLIKTRGQQVTLRCSPISGHKSVSWYQQVLGQGPQFIFQYYEKEERGRGNFPDRFSARQFPNYSSELNVNALLLGDSALYLCASNGIWNNSPLHFGNGTRLTVT.

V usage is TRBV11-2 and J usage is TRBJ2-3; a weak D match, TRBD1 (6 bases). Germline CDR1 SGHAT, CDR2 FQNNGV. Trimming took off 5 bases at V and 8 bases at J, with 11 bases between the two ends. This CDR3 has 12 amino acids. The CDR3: CASSQVGGTQYF. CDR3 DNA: TGTGCCAGCAGCCAAGTAGGGGGTACGCAGTATTTT.